This passage covers 27 T cell receptor beta chains from one sample sequenced in a study of vaccination effects on CD4 cells after COVID-19. Their antigens are not known. Before sequencing, viral peptide pools were used by the ViraFEST assay to expand antigen-specific CD4+ T cells. With roughly nine days of culture completed, CD4+ T cells were isolated. Two-dose vaccination with either BNT162b2 or mRNA-1273 was given to the participants. Libraries were prepared by immunoSEQ multiplex PCR; TCRdb keeps only in-frame clonotypes and omits some of them. The data contain 13,000 to 15,000 clones, around 72% of them singletons. Specimen: CD4+ T cells from PBMCs cultured with SARS-CoV-2 spike peptides, collected after COVID-19 vaccination. Source of these receptors: a human donor who received a COVID-19 vaccine.

This clone is medium-sized within its sample. V and J are TRBV25-1 and TRBJ2-5, with unresolved D. The germline gives CDR1 MGHDK, CDR2 SYGVNS. Trimming stripped 6 bases from V and 11 bases from J, with 13 bases between. This CDR3 is built from 11 residues. The CDR3 region has the DNA TGTGCCAGCAGGGTCGGAGTGTCTCAGTACTTC. Protein sequence: CASRVGVSQYF.

The rearrangement joins TRBV19 to TRBJ1-6; D may be TRBD1 (5 bases). CDR1 is LNHDA and CDR2 is SQIVND in the germline V gene (reference sequence). The V end was cut by 3 bases, the J end by 7 bases, with 13 bases between. The CDR3 runs 15 residues. CDR3 bases: TGTGCCAGTAGTATCCAGGCAGGGCCGAATTCACCCCTCCACTTT. Protein product: CASSIQAGPNSPLHF.

This clone was seen a few times. The chain employs TRBV5-6 and TRBJ2-7; no reliable D call. V was trimmed by 0 bases and J by 2 bases, leaving 6 bases between them. This CDR3 is built from 13 residues. The germline CDR1 and CDR2 sequences are SGHDT and YYEEEE. The CDR3 sequence is CASSLVSTYEQYF. The CDR3 coding sequence is TGTGCCAGCAGCTTGGTCTCTACCTACGAGCAGTACTTC. Based on the CDR3 plus reference TRBV5-6 and TRBJ2-7, the full variable domain is DAGVTQSPTHLIKTRGQQVTLRCSPKSGHDTVSWYQQALGQGPQFIFQYYEEEERQRGNFPDRFSGHQFPNYSSELNVNALLLGDSALYLCASSLVSTYEQYFGPGTRLTVT.

The chain employs TRBV11-2 and TRBJ2-3; D not certain. Trimming took 2 bases from V and 9 from J, leaving 6 bases between them. CDR3 length: 11 residues. The germline gives CDR1 SGHAT, CDR2 FQNNGV. CDR3 sequence (DNA): TGTGCCAGCAGCTTAATGGGGACGCAGTATTTT. It is translated as CASSLMGTQYF.

This chain joins TRBV27 and TRBJ2-3; no reliable D call. Trimming pared 3 bases from V and 0 bases from J, leaving 13 bases between. Germline assignment: CDR1 MNHEY and CDR2 SMNVEV (reference sequence). CDR3 length: 16 amino acids. CDR3 in amino acids: CASSLNPTTSTDTQYF. Here the CDR3 DNA reads TGTGCCAGCAGTTTGAACCCCACCACTAGCACAGATACGCAGTATTTT.

A few counts support this clone. The gene calls are TRBV30 and TRBJ1-2; 7 bases fit TRBD1. The CDR3 is 12 amino acids. The germline CDR1 and CDR2 sequences are GTSNPN and SVGIG (reference sequence). The V segment lost 3 bases and the J segment 6 bases; nucleotides outside the gene matches: 4. This CDR3 is CAWRQGSDGYTF. DNA for the CDR3: TGTGCCTGGAGACAGGGGTCGGATGGCTACACCTTC.

The chain employs TRBV4-3 and TRBJ1-1, with a tentative D call TRBD1 (6 bases). Trimming stripped 3 bases from V and 4 bases from J, with 18 bases between. CDR1 LGHNA and CDR2 YSLEER come from the germline V gene. The CDR3 covers 16 residues. This CDR3 reads CASSQGRRGGFTEAFF. The CDR3 DNA follows: TGCGCCAGCAGCCAGGGCCGACGAGGGGGTTTCACTGAAGCTTTCTTT.

The V gene is TRBV2, the J gene TRBJ2-5; 7 bases are shared with TRBD1. The germline CDR1 and CDR2 sequences are SNHLY and FYNNEI. This CDR3 region has 12 residues. J lost 2 bases, V lost 7 bases, and 1 base had no gene match. The CDR3 sequence is CASNRGQETQYF. CDR3 DNA: TGTGCCAGCAACAGGGGACAAGAGACCCAGTACTTC.

V usage is TRBV30 and J usage is TRBJ1-1; a weak D match, TRBD1 (5 bases). With 4 bases removed from V and 3 bases from J, the gap between germline ends came to 15 bases. This CDR3 has 14 residues. CDR1 is GTSNPN and CDR2 is SVGIG in the germline V gene (reference sequence). The CDR3 region is CAWMRGASDTEAFF. CDR3 in DNA: TGTGCCTGGATGCGTGGGGCTTCGGACACTGAAGCTTTCTTT.

This chain links TRBV4-3 with TRBJ2-2; D tentatively fits TRBD1 or TRBD2 (5 bases each). CDR1 is LGHNA, CDR2 YSLEER, per germline. CDR3 size: 14 residues. V was trimmed by 2 bases and J by 7 bases, leaving 11 bases between them. CDR3 amino acids: CASSQNLRGGELFF. CDR3 nucleotide sequence: TGCGCCAGCAGCCAAAACTTGAGGGGCGGGGAGCTGTTTTTT.

The chain uses TRBV25-1 and TRBJ1-2, with D tentatively TRBD1 (6 bases). From germline, CDR1 is MGHDK and CDR2 SYGVNS. This CDR3 is built from 13 residues. V was cut by 7 bases and J by 8 bases, with 17 bases left in between. The CDR3 coding sequence is TGTGCCAGCAATTTACAGGGATCAGAAGGCTACACCTTC. As protein: CASNLQGSEGYTF.

The rearrangement uses TRBV12-2 and TRBJ2-1; TRBD1, the table's D call, lacks a check against the DNA. TRBV12-2 is annotated as a pseudogene. This CDR3 contains 16 residues. The chain's CDR3 is CASRLGGTETYNEQFF. CDR3 in DNA: TGTGCAAGTCGCTTAGGGGGGACAGAGACTTACAATGAGCAGTTCTTC.

The CDR3 sequence: CSVDPALSTSGGEETQYF. DNA of the CDR3: TGCAGCGTTGACCCGGCCCTCTCGACTAGCGGGGGCGAAGAGACCCAGTACTTC. The chain recombines TRBV29-1 with TRBJ2-5; 12 nucleotides agree with TRBD2. The CDR3 is made up of 18 amino acids. From germline, CDR1 is SQVTM and CDR2 ANQGSEA. The V and J ends lost 3 bases and 3 bases, in that order; junction bases with no gene match: 14.

This chain connects TRBV4-3 to TRBJ2-3; a possible D gene is TRBD2 (7 bases). The V gene's germline CDR1 is LGHNA and CDR2 YSLEER. This CDR3 contains 17 residues. Trimming took off 4 bases at V and 5 bases at J, with 22 bases between the two ends. For the CDR3, the DNA is TGCGCCAGCAGCCCCCGCCGGGTGGGGGGGCCTGGAGATACGCAGTATTTT. Translated, it gives CASSPRRVGGPGDTQYF.

This sequence joins TRBV6-5 and TRBJ2-7; D may be TRBD1 or TRBD2 (5 bases each). Deletions cut 7 bases from V and 5 bases from J, with 18 bases between. The CDR3 runs to 14 residues. Per germline, CDR1 MNHEY and CDR2 SVGAGI. The CDR3 DNA is TGTGCCAGCATGTCGGGACCCAAGCCCCACGAGCAGTACTTC. Its protein product is CASMSGPKPHEQYF.

The chain recombines TRBV5-4 with TRBJ1-2; TRBD1 matches 7 bases. Trimming took 0 bases from V and 1 from J; bases not matched to a gene: 6. The CDR3 length is 16 residues. CDR1 is SGHNT and CDR2 is YYREEE in the germline V gene (reference sequence). The CDR3 reads CASSLGGGQSNYGYTF. CDR3 coding DNA: TGTGCCAGCAGCTTGGGAGGGGGACAGAGTAACTATGGCTACACCTTC.

This clone has just a few counts. The chain carries TRBV6-5 and TRBJ2-6, with D unresolved. The CDR3 totals 15 residues. CDR1 and CDR2 (germline): MNHEY, SVGAGI. The germline V and J ends were trimmed by 6 bases and 0 bases, with 9 bases remaining between them. The CDR3 nucleotides are TGTGCCAGCAGACCAGACAACTCTGGGGCCAACGTCCTGACTTTC. Translating it yields CASRPDNSGANVLTF.

This chain links TRBV18 with TRBJ2-7, with 8 bases that match TRBD1. The V gene's germline CDR1 is KGHSH and CDR2 LQKENI. With V trimmed by 6 bases and J by 2 bases, 12 bases remained unmatched. The CDR3 covers 16 residues. CDR3 sequence reads: CASSRYTGTGAYEQYF. CDR3 coding DNA: TGTGCCAGCTCTCGATATACCGGGACAGGAGCCTACGAGCAGTACTTC.

The chain recombines TRBV7-9 with TRBJ2-5, with D tentatively TRBD2 (5 bases). V gave up 2 bases and J gave up 1 base, with 14 bases separating them. This CDR3 spans 16 amino acids. Germline V lookup: CDR1 SEHNR, CDR2 FQNEAQ (reference sequence). The CDR3 DNA reads as TGTGCCAGCAGCTTACTGGGCATGAGGGTCCAAGAGACCCAGTACTTC. This codes for CASSLLGMRVQETQYF.

The rearrangement joins TRBV14 to TRBJ1-1; 9 positions match TRBD1. The germline V gene has CDR1 SGHDN and CDR2 FVKESK. The CDR3 spans 17 residues. J was trimmed by 6 bases and V by 1 base; bases with no gene match: 12. The CDR3 is CASSQVRWDRVWAEAFF. The CDR3, as DNA: TGTGCCAGCAGCCAAGTACGCTGGGACAGGGTTTGGGCTGAAGCTTTCTTT.

The V gene is TRBV4-1, the J gene TRBJ2-5; TRBD2 aligns across 10 bases. V shed 4 bases, J shed 7 bases, and the junction held 9 bases outside the gene matches. This CDR3 spans 15 amino acids. In germline, CDR1 is MGHRA, CDR2 YSYEKL. CDR3 loop: CASSPGLAESVTQYF. The CDR3 DNA is TGCGCCAGCAGCCCAGGACTAGCGGAATCGGTGACCCAGTACTTC.

This clone is a singleton in its sample. The CDR3 coding sequence is TGTGCCAGCAGTACGCATTTATGGGGCAACACTGAAGCTTTCTTT. It codes for CASSTHLWGNTEAFF. The rearrangement uses TRBV6-5 and TRBJ1-1; a weak D match, TRBD1 (5 bases). With 5 bases removed from V and 2 bases from J, the gap between germline ends came to 15 bases. This CDR3 has 15 amino acids. CDR1 and CDR2 from the germline V gene are MNHEY and SVGAGI.

The V gene is TRBV5-5, the J gene TRBJ2-2; D is undetermined. The CDR3 length is 14 residues. The germline V and J ends were trimmed by 3 bases and 1 base, with 7 bases remaining between them. The germline CDR1 and CDR2 sequences are SGHKS and YYEKEE (reference sequence). Here the CDR3 reads CASSSFRNTGELFF. The CDR3 DNA sequence: TGTGCCAGCAGCTCCTTCAGGAACACCGGGGAGCTGTTTTTT. Full variable domain (outside the CDR3, taken from reference TRBV5-5 and TRBJ2-2): DAGVTQSPTHLIKTRGQQVTLRCSPISGHKSVSWYQQVLGQGPQFIFQYYEKEERGRGNFPDRFSARQFPNYSSELNVNALLLGDSALYLCASSSFRNTGELFFGEGSRLTVL.

The V call is TRBV5-5, the J call TRBJ1-2; D is undetermined. Germline lookup yields CDR1 SGHKS and CDR2 YYEKEE (reference sequence). The germline V and J ends were trimmed by 0 bases and 4 bases, with 7 bases remaining between them. CDR3 length: 13 residues. CDR3 protein: CASSLGGSYGYTF. CDR3 bases: TGTGCCAGCAGCTTGGGCGGCAGCTATGGCTACACCTTC.

The rearrangement joins TRBV7-4 to TRBJ2-7, with D perhaps matching TRBD1 (6 bases). The V gene lost 7 bases and the J gene lost 5 bases, with 15 bases spanning the gap. Germline values: CDR1 SGHVT, CDR2 SQSDAQ. The CDR3 has 13 residues. The CDR3 DNA reads TGTGCCAGCACCAACAGGGTTATCGACGAGCAGTACTTC. This codes for CASTNRVIDEQYF.

The chain joins TRBV4-1 to TRBJ2-7, with 12 bases lining up with TRBD1. The germline gives CDR1 MGHRA, CDR2 YSYEKL. After removal of 2 bases from V and 7 bases from J, the junction contained 9 bases not matched to a gene. This CDR3 region has 16 residues. CDR3 nucleotides: TGCGCCAGCAGCCAACAGTCCGGGACAGGGGGCTATGAGCAGTACTTC. It encodes CASSQQSGTGGYEQYF.

V gene TRBV2 combines with J gene TRBJ2-5, with 11 bases identical to TRBD2. This CDR3 is 15 amino acids long. Germline trimming cut 10 bases from V and 4 bases from J; bases unmatched to any gene: 11. Germline CDR1 is SNHLY and CDR2 is FYNNEI. CDR3 sequence: CATTTASGRSETQYF. The CDR3 bases are TGTGCCACTACAACGGCTAGCGGGAGGTCAGAGACCCAGTACTTC.